The source of this TCR beta chain is a study of OX40 agonist ivuxolimab in advanced cancers. Study details: Patients received ivuxolimab, an agonistic anti-OX40 (CD134) antibody. Three patients had partial responses: one hepatocellular carcinoma, two cutaneous melanoma. Points from the study as a whole: The average count of expanded clones was higher among CD8+ T cells than among CD4+.

In this sample, this clone turned up once. Its antigen is as yet unknown. Germline assignment: CDR1 LNHDA and CDR2 SQIVND (reference sequence). CDR3 length: 13 amino acids. Losses at the gene ends were 6 bases for V and 4 bases for J; bases not matched to a gene: 4. Repertoires were generated with immunoSEQ multiplex PCR, while TCRdb's copy carries only in-frame clones and drops some. The sample records about 45,000 clones, roughly 94% being singletons. Peripheral blood came from all dose cohorts at three timepoints. Material: CD4+ or CD8+ T cells sorted from blood, obtained in a trial of the OX40 agonist ivuxolimab. The V gene is TRBV19, the J gene TRBJ2-7, with TRBD2 identical over 9 bases. The source is an adult with an advanced solid tumor such as melanoma, head and neck, liver or kidney cancer. The CDR3 protein is CASSMAGGYEQYF. CDR3 DNA sequence: TGTGCCAGTAGCATGGCGGGGGGGTACGAGCAGTACTTC.